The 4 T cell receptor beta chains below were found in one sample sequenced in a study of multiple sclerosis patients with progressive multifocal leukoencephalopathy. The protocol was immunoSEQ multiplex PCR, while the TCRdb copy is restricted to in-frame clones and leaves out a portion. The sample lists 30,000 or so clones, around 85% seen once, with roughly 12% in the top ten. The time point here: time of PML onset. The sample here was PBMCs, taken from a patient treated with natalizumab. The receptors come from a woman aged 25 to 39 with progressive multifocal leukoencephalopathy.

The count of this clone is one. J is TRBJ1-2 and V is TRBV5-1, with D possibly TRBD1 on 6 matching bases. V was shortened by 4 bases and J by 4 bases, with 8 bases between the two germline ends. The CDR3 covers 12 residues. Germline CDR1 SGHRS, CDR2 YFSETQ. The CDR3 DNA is TGCGCCAGCAGCCAGGACAGCTATGGCTACACCTTC. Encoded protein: CASSQDSYGYTF.

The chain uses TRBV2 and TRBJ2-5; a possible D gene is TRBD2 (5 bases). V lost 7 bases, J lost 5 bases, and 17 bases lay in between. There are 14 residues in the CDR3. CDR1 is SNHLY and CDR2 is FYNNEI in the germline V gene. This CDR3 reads CASTYGISGETQYF. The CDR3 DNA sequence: TGTGCCAGCACTTACGGGATCTCGGGGGAGACCCAGTACTTC.

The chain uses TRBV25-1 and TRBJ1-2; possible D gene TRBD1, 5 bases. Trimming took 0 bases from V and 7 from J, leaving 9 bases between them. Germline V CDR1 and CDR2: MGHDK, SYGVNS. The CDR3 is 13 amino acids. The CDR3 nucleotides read TGTGCCAGCAGTGAATATAGAGACAGTGGCTACACCTTC. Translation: CASSEYRDSGYTF.

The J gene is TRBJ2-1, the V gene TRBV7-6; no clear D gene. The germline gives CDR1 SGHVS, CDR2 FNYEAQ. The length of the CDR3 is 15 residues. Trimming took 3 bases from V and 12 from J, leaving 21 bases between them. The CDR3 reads CASSFRLQPRPRQFF. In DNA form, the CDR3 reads TGTGCCAGCAGCTTTCGTTTACAGCCTCGCCCCCGGCAGTTCTTC.